This T cell receptor beta chain appears in the sequencing data of a study of blood T cell repertoires in COVID-19. V was trimmed by 1 base and J by 2 bases, leaving 8 bases between them. From germline, CDR1 is LGHDT and CDR2 YNNKEL (reference sequence). CDR3 length: 14 residues. Regarding this clone: The sample contains more than one DNA sequence encoding this CDR3.

In the source study's methods: By means of reference gene primer amplification, nucleated cell counts were estimated. The table came from immunoSEQ multiplex PCR; TCRdb's copy has only in-frame clones and leaves some out. For V, J and clone size, that table is used; D and trimming come from the DNA. The repertoire holds more than 200,000 clones, with about 85% as singletons. This chain joins TRBV3-1 (or the pseudogene TRBV3-2) and TRBJ1-2; a weak D match, TRBD1 (6 bases). The TCR was taken from a woman aged 80 or over with COVID-19, enrolled during active disease. Material: peripheral blood. The CDR3 sequence is CASSQGQGNYGYTF. As DNA, the CDR3 is TGTGCCAGCAGCCAAGGGCAGGGGAACTATGGCTACACCTTC.